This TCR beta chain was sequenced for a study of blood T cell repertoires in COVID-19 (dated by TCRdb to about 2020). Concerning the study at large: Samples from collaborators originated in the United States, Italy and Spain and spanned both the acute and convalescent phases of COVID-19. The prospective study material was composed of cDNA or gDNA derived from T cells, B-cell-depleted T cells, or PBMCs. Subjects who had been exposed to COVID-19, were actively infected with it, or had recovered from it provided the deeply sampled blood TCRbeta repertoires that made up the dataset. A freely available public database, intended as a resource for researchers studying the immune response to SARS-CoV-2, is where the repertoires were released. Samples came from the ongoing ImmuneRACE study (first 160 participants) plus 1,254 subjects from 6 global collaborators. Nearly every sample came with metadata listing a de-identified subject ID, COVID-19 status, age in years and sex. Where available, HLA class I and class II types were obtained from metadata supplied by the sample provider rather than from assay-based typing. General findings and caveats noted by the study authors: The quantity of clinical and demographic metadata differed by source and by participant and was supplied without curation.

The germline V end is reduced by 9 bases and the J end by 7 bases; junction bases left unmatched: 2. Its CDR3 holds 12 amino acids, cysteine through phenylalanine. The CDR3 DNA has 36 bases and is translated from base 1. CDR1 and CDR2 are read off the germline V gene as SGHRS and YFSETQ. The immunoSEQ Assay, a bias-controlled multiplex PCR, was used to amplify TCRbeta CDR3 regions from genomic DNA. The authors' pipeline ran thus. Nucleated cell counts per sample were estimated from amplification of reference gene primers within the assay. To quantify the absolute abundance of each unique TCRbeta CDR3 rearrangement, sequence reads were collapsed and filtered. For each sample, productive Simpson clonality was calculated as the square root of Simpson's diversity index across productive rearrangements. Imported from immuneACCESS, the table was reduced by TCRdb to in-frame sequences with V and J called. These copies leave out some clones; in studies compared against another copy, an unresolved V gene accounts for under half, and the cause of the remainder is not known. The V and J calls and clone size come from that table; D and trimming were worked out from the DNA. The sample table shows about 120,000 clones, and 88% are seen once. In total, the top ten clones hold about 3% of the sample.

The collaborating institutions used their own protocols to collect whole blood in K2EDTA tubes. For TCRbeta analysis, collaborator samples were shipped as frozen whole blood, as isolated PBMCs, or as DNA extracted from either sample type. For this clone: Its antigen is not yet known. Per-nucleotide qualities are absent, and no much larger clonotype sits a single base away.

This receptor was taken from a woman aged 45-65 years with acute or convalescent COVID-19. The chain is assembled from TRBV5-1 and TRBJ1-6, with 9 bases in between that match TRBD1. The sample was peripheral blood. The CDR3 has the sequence CATGTGNSPLHF. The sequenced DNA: TGCGCCACCGGGACAGGGAATTCACCCCTCCACTTT.